The sequence of this T cell receptor beta chain was determined in a study of blood T cell repertoires in COVID-19. Study context: Acute and convalescent COVID-19 samples came from the United States, Italy and Spain. PBMCs, B-cell-depleted T cells, or T cells were the source of the cDNA or gDNA that made up the material.

Study processing details: It was from reference gene primer amplification that nucleated cell counts were estimated. The assay was immunoSEQ multiplex PCR, and TCRdb's table has in-frame clones only and misses some. Clonal size and the V and J genes are those of that table, whereas D and trimming came from the DNA. The sample has about 120,000 clones, 87% seen once. The CDR3 runs to 14 residues. The V end was cut by 1 base, the J end by 5 bases, with 8 bases between. Germline-derived CDR1 and CDR2 are SGHDN and FVKESK. What was sequenced was peripheral blood. This rearrangement joins TRBV14 to TRBJ2-2, with D unclear. This sequence was found in a woman aged 65 to 85 with acute or convalescent COVID-19. The CDR3 nucleotides read TGTGCCAGCAGCCAAGGTTACGGTACCGGGGAGCTGTTTTTT. Protein sequence: CASSQGYGTGELFF.